The 8 T cell receptor beta chains below come from one sample, sequenced in a study of identical twins. TCRdb used MiXCR to reprocess the 5' RACE reads, holding one entry per CDR3 protein. The sample comprises around 300,000 distinct CDR3 sequences, about 8% of which are singletons, and approximately 2% rests with the top ten. The sample was also reused in another study, on yellow fever vaccine responses in identical twins.

Sequences were obtained from memory (CD45RO+) T cells sorted from blood. These receptors all stem from a woman aged 18-29 years in good health.

This clonotype was detected a few times. V is TRBV25-1 and J is TRBJ2-3, with 8 positions matching TRBD1. Germline V gene sequence: CDR1 MGHDK, CDR2 SYGVNS. V shed 3 bases and J 0 bases; nucleotides not matched to a gene: 8. The CDR3 covers 17 residues. Here the CDR3 DNA reads TGTGCCAGCAGTGATCCGGGACAGGCCATTAGCACAGATACGCAGTATTTT. Residues: CASSDPGQAISTDTQYF. The variable domain in full, with the rest retrieved from reference TRBV25-1 and TRBJ2-3, is EADIYQTPRYLVIGTGKKITLECSQTMGHDKMYWYQQDPGMELHLIHYSYGVNSTEKGDLSSESTVSRIRTEHFPLTLESARPSHTSQYLCASSDPGQAISTDTQYFGPGTRLTVL.

This chain links TRBV29-1 with TRBJ1-1, with D hard to call. Germline V gene sequence: CDR1 SQVTM, CDR2 ANQGSEA. The V and J ends lost 4 bases and 0 bases respectively, with 18 bases between them. This CDR3 region has 16 residues. The CDR3 reads CSVGSSSDSMNTEAFF. The CDR3 DNA is TGCAGCGTTGGATCCAGTTCGGATTCCATGAACACTGAAGCTTTCTTT.

In this sample, this clonotype turned up a few times. This sequence joins TRBV6-2 or TRBV6-3 and TRBJ2-5; TRBD2 matches at 8 bases. Germline V gives CDR1 MNHEY, CDR2 SVGEGT. The ends lost 6 bases at V and 1 base at J; junction bases unmatched: 1. The CDR3 has 13 residues. The CDR3 region is CASSREGQETQYF. The CDR3 coding sequence is TGTGCCAGCAGCCGGGAGGGCCAAGAGACCCAGTACTTC.

This clonotype was counted many times. This chain links TRBV6-1 with TRBJ2-7; D ambiguous. V lost 4 bases, J lost 3 bases, and 10 bases lay in between. Germline V gene lookup returns CDR1 MNHNS and CDR2 SASEGT. The CDR3 runs 13 residues. CDR3 bases: TGTGCCAGCAGTGCTGAAAAGGGCTACGAGCAGTACGTC. It encodes CASSAEKGYEQYV.

This clonotype came up many times. The rearrangement uses TRBV4-1 and TRBJ1-2; D is ambiguous. Trimming shortened V by 0 bases and J by 4 bases, and 6 bases separated the two germline ends. Germline values: CDR1 MGHRA, CDR2 YSYEKL. The CDR3 is made up of 13 amino acids. CDR3 loop: CASSQEGTYGYTF. In DNA form, the CDR3 reads TGCGCCAGCAGCCAAGAAGGAACCTATGGCTACACCTTC.

The chain recombines TRBV6-4 with TRBJ2-2, with a tentative D call TRBD1 (7 bases). The CDR3 loop spans 15 amino acids. Germline V gene lookup returns CDR1 MRHNA and CDR2 SNTAGT. The V and J ends lost 6 bases and 5 bases respectively, with 16 bases between them. The CDR3: CASRLTGEETGELFF. In DNA, the CDR3 is TGTGCCAGCAGATTAACAGGGGAGGAAACCGGGGAGCTGTTTTTT.

The rearrangement joins TRBV12-3 or TRBV12-4 to TRBJ2-7, with D maybe TRBD1 (5 bases). This CDR3 comprises 14 residues. The V end lost 3 bases, the J end lost 1 base, and 10 bases lay between the germline ends. CDR3 sequence (DNA): TGTGCCAGCAGTTTCAAAGGGGAATCCTACGAGCAGTACTTC. Translated, it gives CASSFKGESYEQYF.

Many counts were recorded for this clonotype. V usage is TRBV28 and J usage is TRBJ2-7; 7 bases line up with TRBD1. The CDR3 covers 15 residues. The V segment lost 5 bases and the J segment 0 bases; nucleotides outside the gene matches: 7. The germline CDR1 and CDR2 sequences are MDHEN and SYDVKM. The DNA for the CDR3 is TGTGCCAGCAGTCCAAACCGGGACAGCTCCTACGAGCAGTACTTC. Amino acid sequence: CASSPNRDSSYEQYF. Complete variable domain (other parts from reference TRBV28 and TRBJ2-7): DVKVTQSSRYLVKRTGEKVFLECVQDMDHENMFWYRQDPGLGLRLIYFSYDVKMKEKGDIPEGYSVSREKKERFSLILESASTNQTSMYLCASSPNRDSSYEQYFGPGTRLTVT.